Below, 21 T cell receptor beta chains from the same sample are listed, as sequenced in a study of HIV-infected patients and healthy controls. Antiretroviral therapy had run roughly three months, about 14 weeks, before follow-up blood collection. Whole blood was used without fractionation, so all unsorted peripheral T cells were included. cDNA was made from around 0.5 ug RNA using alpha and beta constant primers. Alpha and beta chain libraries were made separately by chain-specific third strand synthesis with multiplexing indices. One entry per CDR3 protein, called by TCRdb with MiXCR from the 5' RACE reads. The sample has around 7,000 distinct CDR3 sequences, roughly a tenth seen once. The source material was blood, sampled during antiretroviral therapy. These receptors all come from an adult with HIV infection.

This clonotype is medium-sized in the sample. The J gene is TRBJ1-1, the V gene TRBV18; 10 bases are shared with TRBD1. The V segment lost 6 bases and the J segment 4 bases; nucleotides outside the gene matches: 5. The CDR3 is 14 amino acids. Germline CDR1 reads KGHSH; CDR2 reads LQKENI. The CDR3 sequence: CASSQGQGGTEAFF. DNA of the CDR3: TGTGCCAGCTCCCAAGGACAGGGGGGCACTGAAGCTTTCTTT.

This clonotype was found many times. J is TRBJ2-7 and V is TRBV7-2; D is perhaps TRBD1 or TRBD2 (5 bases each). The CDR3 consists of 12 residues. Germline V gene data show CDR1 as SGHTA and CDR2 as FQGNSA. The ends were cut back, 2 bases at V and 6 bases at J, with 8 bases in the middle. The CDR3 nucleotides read TGTGCCAGCAGCTTATTGGGGGTCGAGCAGTACTTC. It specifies CASSLLGVEQYF.

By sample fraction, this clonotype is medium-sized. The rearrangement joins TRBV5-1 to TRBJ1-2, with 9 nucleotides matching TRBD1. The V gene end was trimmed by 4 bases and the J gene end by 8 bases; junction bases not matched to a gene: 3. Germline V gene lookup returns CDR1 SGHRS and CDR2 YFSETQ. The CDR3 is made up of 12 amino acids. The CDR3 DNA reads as TGCGCCAGCAGCACGGACAGGGGCGGCTACACCTTC. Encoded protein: CASSTDRGGYTF.

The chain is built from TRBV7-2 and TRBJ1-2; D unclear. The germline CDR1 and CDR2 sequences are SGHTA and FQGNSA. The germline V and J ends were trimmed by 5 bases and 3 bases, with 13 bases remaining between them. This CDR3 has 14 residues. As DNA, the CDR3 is TGTGCCAGCAGCCCCGACCCCTCGTACTATGGCTACACCTTC. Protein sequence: CASSPDPSYYGYTF. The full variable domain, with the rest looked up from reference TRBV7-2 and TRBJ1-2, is GAGVSQSPSNKVTEKGKDVELRCDPISGHTALYWYRQSLGQGLEFLIYFQGNSAPDKSGLPSDRFSAERTGGSVSTLTIQRTQQEDSAVYLCASSPDPSYYGYTFGSGTRLTVV.

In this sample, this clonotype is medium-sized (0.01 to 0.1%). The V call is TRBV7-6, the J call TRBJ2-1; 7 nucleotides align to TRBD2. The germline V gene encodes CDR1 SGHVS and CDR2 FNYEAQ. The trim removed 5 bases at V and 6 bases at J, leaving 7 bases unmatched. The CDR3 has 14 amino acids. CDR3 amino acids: CASSLTWGGNEQFF. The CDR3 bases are TGTGCCAGCAGCCTAACATGGGGGGGCAATGAGCAGTTCTTC.

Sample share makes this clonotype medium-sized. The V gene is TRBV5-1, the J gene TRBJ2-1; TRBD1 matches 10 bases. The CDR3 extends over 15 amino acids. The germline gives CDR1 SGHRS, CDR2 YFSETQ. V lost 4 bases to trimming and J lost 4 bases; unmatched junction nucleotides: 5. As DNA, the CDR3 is TGCGCCAGCAGCCTTCCGGGACAGGGGTACAATGAGCAGTTCTTC. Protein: CASSLPGQGYNEQFF.

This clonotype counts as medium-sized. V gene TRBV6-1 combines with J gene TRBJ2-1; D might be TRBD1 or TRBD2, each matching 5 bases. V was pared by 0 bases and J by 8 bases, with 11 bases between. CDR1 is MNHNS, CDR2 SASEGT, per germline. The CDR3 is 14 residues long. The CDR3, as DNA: TGTGCCAGCAGTGAAGCGGGGGTAAGGGATGAGCAGTTCTTC. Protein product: CASSEAGVRDEQFF.

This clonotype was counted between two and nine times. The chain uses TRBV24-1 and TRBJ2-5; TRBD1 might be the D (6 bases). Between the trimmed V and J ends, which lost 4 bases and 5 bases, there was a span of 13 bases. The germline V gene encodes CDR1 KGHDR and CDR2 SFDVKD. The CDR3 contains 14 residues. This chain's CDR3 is CATSDRGHPETQYF. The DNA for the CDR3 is TGTGCCACCAGTGACAGGGGCCATCCCGAGACCCAGTACTTC.

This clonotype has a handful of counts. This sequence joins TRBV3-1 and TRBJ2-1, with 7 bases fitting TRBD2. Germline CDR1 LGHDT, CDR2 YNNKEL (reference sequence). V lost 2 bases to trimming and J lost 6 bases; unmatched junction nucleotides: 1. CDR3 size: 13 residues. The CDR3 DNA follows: TGTGCCAGCAGCCAAACGGGGGGCAATGAGCAGTTCTTC. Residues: CASSQTGGNEQFF.

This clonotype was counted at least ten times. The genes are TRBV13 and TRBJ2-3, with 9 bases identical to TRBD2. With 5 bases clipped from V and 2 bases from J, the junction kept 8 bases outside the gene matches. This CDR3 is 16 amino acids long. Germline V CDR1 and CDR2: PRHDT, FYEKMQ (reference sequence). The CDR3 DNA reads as TGTGCCAGCAGCCCAGCGGGGGGTACCAACACAGATACGCAGTATTTT. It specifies CASSPAGGTNTDTQYF. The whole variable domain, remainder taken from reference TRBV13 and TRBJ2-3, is AAGVIQSPRHLIKEKRETATLKCYPIPRHDTVYWYQQGPGQDPQFLISFYEKMQSDKGSIPDRFSAQQFSDYHSELNMSSLELGDSALYFCASSPAGGTNTDTQYFGPGTRLTVL.

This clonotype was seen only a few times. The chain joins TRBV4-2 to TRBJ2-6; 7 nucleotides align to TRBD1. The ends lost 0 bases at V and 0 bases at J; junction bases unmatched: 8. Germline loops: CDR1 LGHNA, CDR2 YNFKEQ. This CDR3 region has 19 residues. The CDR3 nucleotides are TGTGCCAGCAGCCAAGATCCAGGGGGACACCCCTCTGGGGCCAACGTCCTGACTTTC. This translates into CASSQDPGGHPSGANVLTF.

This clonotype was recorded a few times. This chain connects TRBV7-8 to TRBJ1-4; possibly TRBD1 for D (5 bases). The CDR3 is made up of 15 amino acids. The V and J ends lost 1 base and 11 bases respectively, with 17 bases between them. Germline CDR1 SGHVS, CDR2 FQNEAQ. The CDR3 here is CASSLVGVGNSKLFF. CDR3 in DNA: TGTGCCAGCAGCTTAGTGGGGGTTGGGAACTCGAAACTGTTTTTT.

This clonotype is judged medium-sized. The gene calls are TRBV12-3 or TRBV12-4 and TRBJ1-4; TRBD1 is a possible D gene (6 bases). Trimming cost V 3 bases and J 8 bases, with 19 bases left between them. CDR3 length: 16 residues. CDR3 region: CASSFRFTGMEEKLFF. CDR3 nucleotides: TGTGCCAGCAGTTTCCGCTTCACAGGGATGGAGGAAAAACTGTTTTTT.

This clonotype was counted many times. CDR3 in amino acids: CSASAGQGANTIYF. DNA for the CDR3: TGCAGTGCTAGTGCGGGACAGGGGGCAAACACCATATATTTT. The gene calls are TRBV20-1 and TRBJ1-3; 12 bases are shared with TRBD1. The V gene end was trimmed by 3 bases and the J gene end by 6 bases; junction bases not matched to a gene: 3. This CDR3 region has 14 residues. The germline CDR1 and CDR2 sequences are DFQATT and SNEGSKA (reference sequence).

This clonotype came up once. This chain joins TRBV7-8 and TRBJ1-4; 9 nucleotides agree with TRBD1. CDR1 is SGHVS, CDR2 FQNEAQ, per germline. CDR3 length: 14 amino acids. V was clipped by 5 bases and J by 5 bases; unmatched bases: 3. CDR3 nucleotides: TGTGCCAGCAGCCTTGACAGGGGGAATGAAAAACTGTTTTTT. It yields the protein CASSLDRGNEKLFF.

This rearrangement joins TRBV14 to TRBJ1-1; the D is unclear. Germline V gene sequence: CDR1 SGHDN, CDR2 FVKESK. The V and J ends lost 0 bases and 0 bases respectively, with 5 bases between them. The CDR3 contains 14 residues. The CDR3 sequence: CASSQELVNTEAFF. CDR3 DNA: TGTGCCAGCAGCCAAGAATTAGTGAACACTGAAGCTTTCTTT.

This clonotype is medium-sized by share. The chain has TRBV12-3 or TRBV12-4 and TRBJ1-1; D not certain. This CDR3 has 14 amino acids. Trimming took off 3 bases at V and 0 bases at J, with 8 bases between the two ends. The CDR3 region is CASSFGQMNTEAFF. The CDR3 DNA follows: TGTGCCAGCAGTTTCGGGCAGATGAACACTGAAGCTTTCTTT.

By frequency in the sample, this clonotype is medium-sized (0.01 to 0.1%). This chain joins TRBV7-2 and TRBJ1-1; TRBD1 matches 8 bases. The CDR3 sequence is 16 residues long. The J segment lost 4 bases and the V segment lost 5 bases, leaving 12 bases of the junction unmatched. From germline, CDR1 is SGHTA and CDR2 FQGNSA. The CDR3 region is CASSPSRTGRVTEAFF. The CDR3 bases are TGTGCCAGCAGCCCCTCTCGGACAGGGCGTGTCACTGAAGCTTTCTTT. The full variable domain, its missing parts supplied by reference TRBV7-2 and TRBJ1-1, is GAGVSQSPSNKVTEKGKDVELRCDPISGHTALYWYRQSLGQGLEFLIYFQGNSAPDKSGLPSDRFSAERTGGSVSTLTIQRTQQEDSAVYLCASSPSRTGRVTEAFFGQGTRLTVV.

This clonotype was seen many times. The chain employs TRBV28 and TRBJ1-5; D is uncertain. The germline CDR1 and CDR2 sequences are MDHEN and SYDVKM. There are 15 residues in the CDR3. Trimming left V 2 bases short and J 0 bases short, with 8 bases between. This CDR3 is CASSLVYASNQPQHF. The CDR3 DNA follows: TGTGCCAGCAGTTTAGTCTATGCTAGCAATCAGCCCCAGCATTTT.

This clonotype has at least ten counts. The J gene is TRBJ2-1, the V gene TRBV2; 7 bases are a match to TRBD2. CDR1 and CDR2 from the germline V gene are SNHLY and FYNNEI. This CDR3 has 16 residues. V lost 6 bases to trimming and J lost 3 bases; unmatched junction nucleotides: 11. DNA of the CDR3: TGTGCCAGCAGCAGTCCTCTAGCGGAGATCTACAATGAGCAGTTCTTC. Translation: CASSSPLAEIYNEQFF.

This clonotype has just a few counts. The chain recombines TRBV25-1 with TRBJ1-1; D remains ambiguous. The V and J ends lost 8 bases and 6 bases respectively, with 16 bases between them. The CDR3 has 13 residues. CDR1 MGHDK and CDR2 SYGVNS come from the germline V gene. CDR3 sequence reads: CASQPDDGSEAFF. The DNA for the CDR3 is TGTGCCAGCCAGCCCGATGACGGCTCTGAAGCTTTCTTT.